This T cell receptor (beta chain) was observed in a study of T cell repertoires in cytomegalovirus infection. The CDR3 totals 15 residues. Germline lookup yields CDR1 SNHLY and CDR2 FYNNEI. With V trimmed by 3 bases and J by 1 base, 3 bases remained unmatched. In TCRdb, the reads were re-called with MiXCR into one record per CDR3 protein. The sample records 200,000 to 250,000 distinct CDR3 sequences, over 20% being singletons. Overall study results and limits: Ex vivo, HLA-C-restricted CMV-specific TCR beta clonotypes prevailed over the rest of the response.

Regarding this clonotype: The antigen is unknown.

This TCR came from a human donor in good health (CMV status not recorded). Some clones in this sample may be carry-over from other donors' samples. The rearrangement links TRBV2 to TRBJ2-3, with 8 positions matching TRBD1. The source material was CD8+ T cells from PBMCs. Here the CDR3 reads CASSEKDRGTDTQYF. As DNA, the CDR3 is TGTGCCAGCAGTGAGAAGGACAGGGGCACAGATACGCAGTATTTT.